The rows below give T cell receptor beta chains drawn from one sample of a study of cytomegalovirus exposure and HLA in healthy donors. The repertoire was sequenced with immunoSEQ multiplex PCR; TCRdb's copy has only in-frame clones and lacks some. The table has about 72,000 clones, roughly four fifths seen once. The sample comprised PBMCs. The receptors stem from a man aged 18 to 35 in good health and CMV-seronegative. The CDR3 runs from the conserved cysteine through the conserved F or W. The D gene is left open where the match is weak. Clone size is shown for a subset of rows, as once, few, many or a class of expanded clone.

TRBJ2-1 TRBD2 NA TRBV10-2 CASSDLRGGYNEQFF TGCGCCAGCAGTGATCTGCGGGGGGGTTACAATGAGCAGTTCTTC
TRBJ2-1 NA NA TRBV6-4 CASSDRTNNEQFF TGTGCCAGCAGTGACCGGACAAACAATGAGCAGTTCTTC
TRBJ1-1 TRBD1 NA TRBV30 CAWSRTGPGRGTEAFF TGTGCCTGGAGTAGGACAGGGCCGGGGAGAGGGACTGAAGCTTTCTTT
TRBJ1-1 NA NA TRBV6-4 CASSLDRYTEAFF TGTGCCAGCAGCCTCGACAGATACACTGAAGCTTTCTTT
TRBJ2-5 TRBD2 NA TRBV5-1 CASSFWGGEETQYF TGCGCCAGCAGCTTTTGGGGGGGAGAAGAGACCCAGTACTTC
TRBJ2-1 TRBD2 few TRBV27 CASRATSGIEDEQFF TGTGCCAGCAGGGCTACTAGCGGGATTGAGGATGAGCAGTTCTTC
TRBJ1-1 NA NA TRBV28 CAGGRAEAFF TGTGCCGGGGGGAGGGCTGAAGCTTTCTTT
TRBJ2-7 TRBD2 NA TRBV27 CASSFAGVAYEQYF TGTGCCAGCAGTTTTGCGGGAGTCGCCTACGAGCAGTACTTC
TRBJ1-2 TRBD1 NA TRBV18 CASSGLDRIYGYTF TGTGCCAGCTCAGGGCTGGACAGGATCTATGGCTACACCTTC
TRBJ2-1 NA NA TRBV6-5 CASSRDFYNEQFF TGTGCCAGCAGCCGGGACTTCTACAATGAGCAGTTCTTC
TRBJ2-7 TRBD2 NA TRBV19 CASSITSGRTDEQYF TGTGCCAGTAGTATTACTAGCGGGAGGACTGACGAGCAGTACTTC
TRBJ2-3 NA few TRBV7-9 CSSTKGRGNTDTQYF TGTTCCAGCACCAAAGGCAGAGGGAACACAGATACGCAGTATTTT
TRBJ1-4 NA once TRBV9 CASSVRGSNEKLFF TGTGCCAGCAGCGTCCGGGGGTCTAATGAAAAACTGTTTTTT
TRBJ2-2 NA NA TRBV9 CASSGGQRTGELFF TGTGCCAGCAGCGGCGGACAGCGGACCGGGGAGCTGTTTTTT
TRBJ2-5 NA NA TRBV7-2 CASSFERTRGGETQYF TGTGCCAGCAGCTTTGAAAGGACTAGAGGGGGAGAGACCCAGTACTTC
TRBJ2-1 TRBD2 NA TRBV28 CASSLFSGGTVGNEQFF TGTGCCAGCAGTTTATTCTCGGGAGGAACTGTGGGAAATGAGCAGTTCTTC
TRBJ1-2 TRBD1 NA TRBV5-4 CASSLGQGSYGYTF TGTGCCAGCAGCCTTGGACAGGGCAGCTATGGCTACACCTTC
TRBJ1-2 TRBD1 NA TRBV6-1 CASSGPGQGHYGYTF TGTGCCAGCAGTGGCCCGGGACAGGGGCACTATGGCTACACCTTC
TRBJ2-1 TRBD2 once TRBV15 CATSRAGTNYNEQFF TGTGCCACCAGCAGAGCCGGGACTAACTACAATGAGCAGTTCTTC
TRBJ2-7 TRBD1 few TRBV5-4 CASSLGAGQVSYEQYF TGTGCCAGCAGCCTGGGGGCGGGACAGGTGTCCTACGAGCAGTACTTC
TRBJ2-7 TRBD2 NA TRBV9 CASSARLAGGEQYF TGTGCCAGCAGCGCAAGACTAGCGGGAGGCGAGCAGTACTTC
TRBJ2-5 TRBD2 NA TRBV6-5 CASSYTSGGGQETQYF TGTGCCAGCAGTTATACTAGCGGGGGCGGCCAAGAGACCCAGTACTTC
TRBJ1-5 NA few TRBV2 CASSLRRGQPQHF TGTGCCAGCAGTCTTAGACGGGGACAGCCCCAGCATTTT
TRBJ2-7 NA NA TRBV5-1 CASSLEGPFYEQYF TGCGCCAGCAGCTTAGAGGGCCCCTTCTACGAGCAGTACTTC
TRBJ2-5 NA NA TRBV7-2 CASSLVRQETQYF TGTGCCAGCAGCTTGGTCAGACAAGAGACCCAGTACTTC
TRBJ1-1 TRBD1 NA TRBV28 CASSLGGQGATEAFF TGTGCCAGCAGTTTAGGGGGACAGGGGGCAACTGAAGCTTTCTTT
TRBJ2-7 TRBD1 NA TRBV5-6 CASSLDRTGGYHYF TGTGCCAGCAGCTTGGATCGGACAGGGGGTTATCACTACTTC
TRBJ2-1 TRBD2 NA TRBV9 CASTGPSGTYNEQFF TGTGCCAGCACCGGGCCCAGCGGGACGTACAATGAGCAGTTCTTC
TRBJ2-1 NA once TRBV7-7 CASSSTPSSYNEQFF TGTGCTAGCAGCTCGACTCCCAGCTCCTACAATGAGCAGTTCTTC
TRBJ1-2 NA few TRBV5-4 CASSFRGGRAANYGYTF TGTGCCAGCAGCTTTCGAGGGGGGAGGGCGGCTAACTATGGCTACACCTTC
TRBJ1-1 TRBD1 NA TRBV7-8 CASSSQGRTEAFF TGTGCCAGCAGCTCACAGGGGCGAACTGAAGCTTTCTTT
TRBJ2-7 NA NA TRBV7-2 CASSLDQGSYEQYF TGTGCCAGCAGCTTAGATCAGGGTTCCTACGAGCAGTACTTC
TRBJ1-1 NA NA TRBV6-5 CASSYFGVAEAFF TGTGCCAGCAGTTACTTCGGGGTCGCTGAAGCTTTCTTT
TRBJ2-2 NA NA TRBV5-5 CASSSGPGVGPGELFF TGTGCCAGCAGCTCAGGCCCGGGGGTGGGTCCCGGGGAGCTGTTTTTT
TRBJ2-1 TRBD2 NA TRBV27 CASSLQTSGGYNEQFF TGTGCCAGCAGTTTGCAGACTAGCGGGGGGTACAATGAGCAGTTCTTC
TRBJ2-3 TRBD2 NA TRBV11-1 CASRLGGSASTDTQYF TGTGCCAGCCGCCTGGGGGGGTCAGCAAGCACAGATACGCAGTATTTT
TRBJ1-1 NA NA TRBV4-1 CASSQDRRPLGTEAFF TGCGCCAGCAGCCAAGATAGGAGGCCGTTGGGCACTGAAGCTTTCTTT
TRBJ2-2 NA NA TRBV18 CASSPVGGANTGELFF TGTGCCAGCTCACCTGTCGGCGGGGCGAACACCGGGGAGCTGTTTTTT
TRBJ2-7 TRBD1 NA TRBV10-3 CATTKSGGPYEQYF TGTGCCACAACTAAATCAGGGGGACCCTACGAGCAGTACTTC
TRBJ1-5 NA NA TRBV7-2 CASSALDQPQHF TGTGCCAGCAGCGCACTAGATCAGCCCCAGCATTTT
TRBJ2-2 TRBD1 NA TRBV11-3 CASSSRQGIDTGELFF TGTGCCAGCAGCTCCCGACAGGGAATCGACACCGGGGAGCTGTTTTTT
TRBJ1-1 NA NA TRBV9 CASSVAPENTEAFF TGTGCCAGCAGCGTAGCGCCAGAGAACACTGAAGCTTTCTTT
TRBJ1-5 NA once TRBV7-2 CASSLNRAQPQHF TGTGCCAGCAGCTTAAACAGGGCCCAGCCCCAGCATTTT
TRBJ2-5 NA NA TRBV30 CAWSVGDYQETQYF TGTGCCTGGAGTGTAGGGGACTACCAAGAGACCCAGTACTTC
TRBJ1-1 TRBD1 NA TRBV7-9 CSSSLALTGGMNTEAFF TGTTCCAGCAGCTTAGCTTTGACAGGGGGCATGAACACTGAAGCTTTCTTT
TRBJ1-1 NA few TRBV19 CASREGYTEAFF TGTGCCAGTAGGGAGGGATACACTGAAGCTTTCTTT
TRBJ2-1 TRBD2 NA TRBV28 CASSFSAGGVRNEQFF TGTGCCAGCAGTTTTTCGGCGGGGGGAGTTCGGAATGAGCAGTTCTTC
TRBJ2-2 NA NA TRBV12-5 CASGSDNRTSTGELFF TGTGCTAGTGGTTCCGACAACAGGACGTCCACCGGGGAGCTGTTTTTT
TRBJ1-6 TRBD1 NA TRBV28 CASLALYRGRYSPLHF TGTGCCAGCCTTGCCTTATACAGGGGGCGCTATTCACCCCTCCACTTT
TRBJ2-1 NA NA TRBV4-2 CASSQEQGIHNEQFF TGTGCCAGCAGCCAAGAACAGGGAATCCACAATGAGCAGTTCTTC
TRBJ1-3 NA NA TRBV4-3 CASSQDLRRGSGNTIYF TGCGCCAGCAGCCAAGATCTTCGACGGGGATCCGGAAACACCATATATTTT
TRBJ2-7 NA NA TRBV27 CASSLSHVRYEQYF TGTGCCAGCAGTTTATCACACGTACGCTACGAGCAGTACTTC
TRBJ2-1 NA NA TRBV9 CASSVLSYAGNEQFF TGTGCCAGCAGCGTACTGAGTTATGCGGGCAATGAGCAGTTCTTC
TRBJ2-7 TRBD1 NA TRBV7-9 CASTPIEGQVSYEQYF TGTGCCAGCACCCCTATTGAGGGACAGGTGTCCTACGAGCAGTACTTC
TRBJ1-5 TRBD1 NA TRBV6-5 CASRRDSYSNQPQHF TGTGCCAGCAGGCGGGACAGCTATAGCAATCAGCCCCAGCATTTT
TRBJ2-7 TRBD1 NA TRBV27 CASRNVLRTGSYEQYF TGTGCCAGCAGGAACGTCCTTAGGACAGGATCCTACGAGCAGTACTTC
TRBJ1-2 NA NA TRBV9 CASSVATGYGYTF TGTGCCAGCAGCGTAGCGACGGGCTATGGCTACACCTTC
TRBJ1-1 TRBD1 NA TRBV7-6 CASRPDRVNTEAFF TGTGCCAGCAGGCCAGACAGGGTGAACACTGAAGCTTTCTTT
TRBJ2-7 TRBD2 once TRBV11-2 CASSLDVGGDEQYF TGTGCCAGCAGCTTAGATGTCGGGGGGGACGAGCAGTACTTC